These 7 T cell receptor beta chains share one sample of origin, sequenced in a study of T-cell reconstitution after alpha-beta-depleted transplantation in children. Using unique molecular identifiers, the investigators prepared the TCRbeta library. TCRdb ran MiXCR on the PCR reads and lists one entry per CDR3 protein. The data show some 300,000 distinct CDR3 sequences, with 10% to 13% seen just once and 2% to 2.5% held by the top ten. Specimen: PBMCs from the stem cell graft donor, collected from the stem cell graft. All receptors derive from a human donor who donated a stem cell graft to a child with acute lymphoblastic leukemia.

This clonotype showed up many times. In DNA, the CDR3 is TGTGCCAGCAGCTTGAAAGATACGCAGTATTTT. Encoded protein: CASSLKDTQYF. The V gene is TRBV7-9, the J gene TRBJ2-3; D gene uncertain. The CDR3 has 11 residues. The germline V gene has CDR1 SEHNR and CDR2 FQNEAQ (reference sequence). Trimming took off 3 bases at V and 5 bases at J, with 3 bases between the two ends.

This clonotype turned up a few times. The chain links TRBV20-1 to TRBJ2-1; 12 bases fit TRBD2. With V trimmed by 2 bases and J by 8 bases, 4 bases remained unmatched. Germline assignment: CDR1 DFQATT and CDR2 SNEGSKA (reference sequence). The CDR3 is 14 amino acids. CDR3 loop: CSARLAGGLYEQFF. The CDR3 DNA is TGCAGTGCTAGACTAGCGGGAGGGCTCTATGAGCAGTTCTTC.

This clonotype has more than one count but fewer than ten. Germline is not matched at one junction end, which may reflect a read error. J is TRBJ2-1 and V is TRBV10-3, with D perhaps TRBD2 (7 bases). Germline lookup yields CDR1 ENHRY and CDR2 SYGVKD. CDR3 length equals 16 residues. CDR3 DNA sequence: TGTGCCATCCCCTTGGGGGGGCTTTTTTCCTACAATGAGCATTTCTTC. Translation: CAIPLGGLFSYNEHFF.

The chain has TRBV24-1 and TRBJ2-3; D gene uncertain. The V end was cut by 4 bases, the J end by 2 bases, with 3 bases between. Germline lookup yields CDR1 KGHDR and CDR2 SFDVKD. The CDR3 runs to 12 residues. The chain's CDR3 is CATSDPTDTQYF. In DNA, the CDR3 is TGTGCCACCAGTGACCCCACAGATACGCAGTATTTT.

The sample holds many counts of this clonotype. The chain has TRBV5-1 and TRBJ2-2; possibly TRBD1 or TRBD2 for D (6 bases each). V gave up 3 bases and J gave up 1 base, with 13 bases separating them. The germline V gene has CDR1 SGHRS and CDR2 YFSETQ. This CDR3 has 16 residues. The CDR3 reads CASSSPGDLNTGELFF. The CDR3 nucleotides read TGCGCCAGCAGCTCCCCAGGGGACTTGAACACCGGGGAGCTGTTTTTT.

This clonotype has a count of ten or more. The rearrangement joins TRBV7-3 to TRBJ2-5; 9 nucleotides match TRBD2. Looked up from germline, CDR1 is SGHTA and CDR2 is FQGTGA. Unmatched junction bases numbered 4, after V lost 0 bases and J lost 5 bases. This CDR3 is built from 15 residues. The CDR3 reads CASSLTSGRGETQYF. Written as DNA, the CDR3 is TGTGCCAGCAGCTTAACTAGCGGGAGAGGTGAGACCCAGTACTTC. The full variable domain, with the rest looked up from reference TRBV7-3 and TRBJ2-5, is GAGVSQTPSNKVTEKGKYVELRCDPISGHTALYWYRQSLGQGPEFLIYFQGTGAADDSGLPNDRFFAVRPEGSVSTLKIQRTERGDSAVYLCASSLTSGRGETQYFGPGTRLLVL.

CDR3 loop: CASSFGLAGVHTDTQYF. The DNA for the CDR3 is TGCGCCAGCAGCTTCGGACTAGCGGGAGTACACACAGATACGCAGTATTTT. V and J are TRBV5-1 and TRBJ2-3, with 13 bases identical to TRBD2. Looked up from germline, CDR1 is SGHRS and CDR2 is YFSETQ. The CDR3 consists of 17 residues. V gave up 2 bases and J gave up 2 bases; unmatched junction bases: 5.